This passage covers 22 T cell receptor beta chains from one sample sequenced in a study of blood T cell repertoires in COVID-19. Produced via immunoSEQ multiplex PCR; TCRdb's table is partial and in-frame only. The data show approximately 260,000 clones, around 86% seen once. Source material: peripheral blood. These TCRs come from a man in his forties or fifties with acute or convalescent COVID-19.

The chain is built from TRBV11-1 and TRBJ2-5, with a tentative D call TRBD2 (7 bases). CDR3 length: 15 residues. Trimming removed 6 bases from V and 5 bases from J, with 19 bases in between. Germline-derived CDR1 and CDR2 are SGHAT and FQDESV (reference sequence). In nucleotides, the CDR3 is TGTGCCAGCAGTGTTAGGGGGGGGGCCAAGGAGACCCAGTACTTC. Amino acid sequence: CASSVRGGAKETQYF.

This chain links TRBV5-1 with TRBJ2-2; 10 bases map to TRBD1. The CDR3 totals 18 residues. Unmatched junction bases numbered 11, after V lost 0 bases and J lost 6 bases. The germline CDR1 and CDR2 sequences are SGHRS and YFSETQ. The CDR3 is CASSLASARQGAPGELFF. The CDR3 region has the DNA TGCGCCAGCAGCTTGGCCTCTGCGAGACAGGGGGCCCCCGGGGAGCTGTTTTTT.

In DNA form, the CDR3 reads TGCAGCGTCCACGGGAGTTATGGCTACACCTTC. It specifies CSVHGSYGYTF. The rearrangement uses TRBV29-1 and TRBJ1-2; no clear D. Trimming took 6 bases from V and 5 from J, leaving 10 bases between them. This CDR3 is 11 amino acids long. CDR1 and CDR2 from the germline V gene are SQVTM and ANQGSEA.

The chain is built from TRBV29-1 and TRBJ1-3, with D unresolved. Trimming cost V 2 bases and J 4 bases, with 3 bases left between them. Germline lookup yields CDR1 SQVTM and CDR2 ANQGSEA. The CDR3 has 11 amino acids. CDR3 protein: CSVETGNTIYF. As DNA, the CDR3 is TGCAGCGTTGAAACAGGAAACACCATATATTTT.

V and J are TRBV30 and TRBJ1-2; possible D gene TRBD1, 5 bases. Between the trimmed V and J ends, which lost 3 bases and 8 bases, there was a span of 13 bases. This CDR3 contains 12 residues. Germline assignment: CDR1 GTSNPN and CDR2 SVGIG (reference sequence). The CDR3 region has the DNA TGTGCCTGGAGGAGCGCAGGGCTGGGCTACACCTTC. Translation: CAWRSAGLGYTF.

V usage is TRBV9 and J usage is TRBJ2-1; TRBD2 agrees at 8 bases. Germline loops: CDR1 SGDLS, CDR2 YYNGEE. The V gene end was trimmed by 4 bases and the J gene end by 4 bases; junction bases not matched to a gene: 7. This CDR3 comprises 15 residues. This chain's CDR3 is CASSPRTSPYNEQFF. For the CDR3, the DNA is TGTGCCAGCAGCCCCCGGACTAGCCCATACAATGAGCAGTTCTTC.

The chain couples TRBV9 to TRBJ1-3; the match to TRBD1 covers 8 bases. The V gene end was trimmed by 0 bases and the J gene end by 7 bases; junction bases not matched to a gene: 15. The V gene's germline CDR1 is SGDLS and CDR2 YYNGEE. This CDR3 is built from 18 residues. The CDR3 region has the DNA TGTGCCAGCAGCGTAGCTCCCTCCGGGACAGGACTGGGCAACACCATATATTTT. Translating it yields CASSVAPSGTGLGNTIYF.

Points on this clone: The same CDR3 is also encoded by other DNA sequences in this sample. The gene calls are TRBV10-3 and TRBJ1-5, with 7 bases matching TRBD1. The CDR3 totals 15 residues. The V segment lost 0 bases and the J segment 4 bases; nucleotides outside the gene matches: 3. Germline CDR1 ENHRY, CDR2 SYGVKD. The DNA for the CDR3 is TGTGCCATCAGTGAGTCAGCAGGGGGAAATCAGCCCCAGCATTTT. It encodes CAISESAGGNQPQHF.

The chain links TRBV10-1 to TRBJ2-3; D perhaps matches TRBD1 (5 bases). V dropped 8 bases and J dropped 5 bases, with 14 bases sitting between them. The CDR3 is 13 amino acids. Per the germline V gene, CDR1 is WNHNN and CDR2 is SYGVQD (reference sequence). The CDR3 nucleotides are TGCGCCAGCTCTGTGGGGCGAGGAGATACGCAGTATTTT. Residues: CASSVGRGDTQYF.

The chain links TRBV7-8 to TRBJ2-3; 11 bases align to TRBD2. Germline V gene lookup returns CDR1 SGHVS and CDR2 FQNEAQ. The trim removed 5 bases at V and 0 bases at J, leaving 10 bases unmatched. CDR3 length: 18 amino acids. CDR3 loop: CASSITSGGQYSTDTQYF. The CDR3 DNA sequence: TGTGCCAGCAGCATAACTAGCGGGGGACAATATAGCACAGATACGCAGTATTTT.

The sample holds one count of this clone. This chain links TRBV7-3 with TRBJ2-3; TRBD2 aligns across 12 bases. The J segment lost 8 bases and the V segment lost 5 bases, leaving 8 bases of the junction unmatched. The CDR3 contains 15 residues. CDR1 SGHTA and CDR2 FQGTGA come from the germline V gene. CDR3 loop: CASSPSGGASATQYF. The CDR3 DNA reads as TGTGCCAGCAGCCCTAGCGGGGGGGCATCAGCTACGCAGTATTTT.

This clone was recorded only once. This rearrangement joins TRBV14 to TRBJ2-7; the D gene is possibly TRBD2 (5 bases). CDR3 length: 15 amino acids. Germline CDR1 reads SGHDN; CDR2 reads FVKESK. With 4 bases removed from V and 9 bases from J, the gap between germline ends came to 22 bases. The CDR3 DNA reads TGTGCCAGCAGCCCGGCGGCCAGGAGGCTACGAGGGCAGTACTTC. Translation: CASSPAARRLRGQYF.

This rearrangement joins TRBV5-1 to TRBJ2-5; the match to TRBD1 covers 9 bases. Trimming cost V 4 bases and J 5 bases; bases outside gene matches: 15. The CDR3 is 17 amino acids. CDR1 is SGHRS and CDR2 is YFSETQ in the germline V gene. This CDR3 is CASSVPPGTGNSETQYF. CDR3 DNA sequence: TGCGCCAGCAGCGTGCCCCCCGGGACAGGGAATTCGGAGACCCAGTACTTC.

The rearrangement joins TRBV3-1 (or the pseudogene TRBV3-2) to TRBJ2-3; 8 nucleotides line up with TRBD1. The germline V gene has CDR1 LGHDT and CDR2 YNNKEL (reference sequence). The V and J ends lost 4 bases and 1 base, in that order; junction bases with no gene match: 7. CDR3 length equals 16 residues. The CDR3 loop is CASSLKQGAGTDTQYF. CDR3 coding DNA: TGTGCCAGCAGCCTAAAGCAGGGGGCGGGCACAGATACGCAGTATTTT.

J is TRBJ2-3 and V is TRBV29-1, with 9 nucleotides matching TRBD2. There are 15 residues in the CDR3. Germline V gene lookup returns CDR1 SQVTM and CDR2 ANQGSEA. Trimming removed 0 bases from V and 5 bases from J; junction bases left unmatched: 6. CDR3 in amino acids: CSVEEVSGGKDTQYF. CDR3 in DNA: TGCAGCGTTGAAGAGGTTAGCGGGGGAAAAGATACGCAGTATTTT.

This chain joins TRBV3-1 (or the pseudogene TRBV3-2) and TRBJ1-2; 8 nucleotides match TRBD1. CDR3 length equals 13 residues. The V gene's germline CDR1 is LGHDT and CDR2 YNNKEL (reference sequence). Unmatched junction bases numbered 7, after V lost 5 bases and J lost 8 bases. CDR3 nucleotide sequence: TGTGCCAGCAGCTCGACAGGGGAGACCGGCTACACCTTC. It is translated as CASSSTGETGYTF.

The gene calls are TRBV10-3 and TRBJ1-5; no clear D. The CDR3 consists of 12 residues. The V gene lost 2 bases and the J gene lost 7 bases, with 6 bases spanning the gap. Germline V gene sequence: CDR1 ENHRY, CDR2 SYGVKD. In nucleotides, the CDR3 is TGTGCCATCAGTGAGGGAGAACAGCCCCAGCATTTT. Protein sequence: CAISEGEQPQHF.

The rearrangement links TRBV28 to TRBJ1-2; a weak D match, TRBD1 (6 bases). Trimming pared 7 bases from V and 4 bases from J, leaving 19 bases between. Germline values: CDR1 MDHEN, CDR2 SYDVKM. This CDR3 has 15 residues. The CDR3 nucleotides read TGTGCCAGCACCTCCCCGGGGGGCCCCGGCTATGGCTACACCTTC. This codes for CASTSPGGPGYGYTF.

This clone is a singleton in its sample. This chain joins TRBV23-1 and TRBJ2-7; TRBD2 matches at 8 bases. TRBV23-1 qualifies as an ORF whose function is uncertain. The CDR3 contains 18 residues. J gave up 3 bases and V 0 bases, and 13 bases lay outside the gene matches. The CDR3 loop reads CASSQSTLGGEGHYEQYF. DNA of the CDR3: TGCGCCAGCAGTCAATCGACCCTCGGGGGGGAGGGACACTACGAGCAGTACTTC.

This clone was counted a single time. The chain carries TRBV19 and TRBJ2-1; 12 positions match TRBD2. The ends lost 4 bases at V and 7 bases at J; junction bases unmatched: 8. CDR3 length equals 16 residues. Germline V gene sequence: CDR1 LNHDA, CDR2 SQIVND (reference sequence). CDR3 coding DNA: TGTGCCAGTAGTAGACTGACTAGCGGGGGTTCGAATGAGCAGTTCTTC. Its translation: CASSRLTSGGSNEQFF.

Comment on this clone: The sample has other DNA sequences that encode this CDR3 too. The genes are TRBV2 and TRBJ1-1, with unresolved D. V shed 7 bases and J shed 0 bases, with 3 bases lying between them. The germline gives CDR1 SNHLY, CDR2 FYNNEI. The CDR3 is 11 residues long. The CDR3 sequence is CASTLNTEAFF. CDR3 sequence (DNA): TGTGCCAGCACCTTGAACACTGAAGCTTTCTTT. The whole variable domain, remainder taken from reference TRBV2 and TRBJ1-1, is EPEVTQTPSHQVTQMGQEVILRCVPISNHLYFYWYRQILGQKVEFLVSFYNNEISEKSEIFDDQFSVERPDGSNFTLKIRSTKLEDSAMYFCASTLNTEAFFGQGTRLTVV.

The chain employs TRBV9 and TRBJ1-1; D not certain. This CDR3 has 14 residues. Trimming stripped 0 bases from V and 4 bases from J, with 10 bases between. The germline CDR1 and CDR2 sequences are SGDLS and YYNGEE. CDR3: CASSVGQRGTEAFF. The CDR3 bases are TGTGCCAGCAGCGTAGGGCAGCGGGGCACTGAAGCTTTCTTT.